Shown below are 28 T cell receptor beta chains from a single sample sequenced in a study of blood T cell repertoires in COVID-19. TCRdb's copy holds only in-frame clones and misses some; the assay was immunoSEQ multiplex PCR. The sample includes around 300,000 clones, 88% of them seen just once. Sequenced: PBMCs or T cells enriched from blood (not recorded which). The origin of the receptors is a woman aged 45-65 years who had recovered from COVID-19.

The V call is TRBV11-2, the J call TRBJ2-5; no firm D call. V lost 3 bases and J 1 base, leaving 9 bases between the germline ends. The germline V gene encodes CDR1 SGHAT and CDR2 FQNNGV. The CDR3 is 14 residues long. The CDR3, as DNA: TGTGCCAGCAGCTTCTCTAGATTCCAAGAGACCCAGTACTTC. Protein product: CASSFSRFQETQYF.

In its sample, this clone was seen a few times. The chain has TRBV30 and TRBJ1-1, with no clear D. The CDR3 contains 14 residues. Germline V gene lookup returns CDR1 GTSNPN and CDR2 SVGIG (reference sequence). The V gene lost 0 bases and the J gene lost 5 bases, with 13 bases spanning the gap. CDR3 amino acids: CAWSVWPGRTEAFF. CDR3 nucleotide sequence: TGTGCCTGGAGTGTATGGCCGGGGAGGACTGAAGCTTTCTTT.

The CDR3 nucleotides read TGCGCCAGCAGCCCAGGGACATATGGACAGCCCCAGCATTTT. This gives the protein CASSPGTYGQPQHF. The gene calls are TRBV4-1 and TRBJ1-5; TRBD1 might be the D (6 bases). The CDR3 has 14 amino acids. Germline V gene data show CDR1 as MGHRA and CDR2 as YSYEKL. The V gene lost 4 bases and the J gene lost 7 bases, with 14 bases spanning the gap.

The genes are TRBV5-1 and TRBJ1-2, with 7 positions matching TRBD1. The CDR3 spans 14 residues. Germline V gene sequence: CDR1 SGHRS, CDR2 YFSETQ. V lost 5 bases and J lost 4; bases outside the gene matches: 8. The CDR3 here is CASRTGQSFYGYTF. As DNA, the CDR3 is TGCGCCAGCAGGACGGGACAGAGTTTCTATGGCTACACCTTC. Complete variable domain (other parts from reference TRBV5-1 and TRBJ1-2): KAGVTQTPRYLIKTRGQQVTLSCSPISGHRSVSWYQQTPGQGLQFLFEYFSETQRNKGNFPGRFSGRQFSNSRSEMNVSTLELGDSALYLCASRTGQSFYGYTFGSGTRLTVV.

The V and J genes are TRBV5-1 and TRBJ1-1, with D perhaps TRBD1 (5 bases). The CDR3 is 14 amino acids. V was shortened by 4 bases and J by 7 bases, with 17 bases between the two germline ends. Germline loops: CDR1 SGHRS, CDR2 YFSETQ. CDR3 residues: CASSDASGGDEAFF. DNA for the CDR3: TGCGCCAGCAGCGATGCCAGCGGGGGGGATGAAGCTTTCTTT.

The J gene is TRBJ2-7, the V gene TRBV6-5; TRBD2 matches 7 bases. Per the germline V gene, CDR1 is MNHEY and CDR2 is SVGAGI. The CDR3 has 13 amino acids. V trimming: 7 bases; J trimming: 7 bases; junction bases outside the gene matches: 10. CDR3 protein: CASTEEAGWEQYF. In nucleotides, the CDR3 is TGTGCCAGCACCGAGGAAGCGGGGTGGGAGCAGTACTTC.

The rearrangement joins TRBV15 to TRBJ2-1; 8 bases fit TRBD2. V shed 5 bases, J shed 2 bases, and the junction held 5 bases outside the gene matches. Germline V gives CDR1 LNHNV, CDR2 YYDKDF (reference sequence). CDR3 length equals 15 residues. The CDR3 coding sequence is TGTGCCACCAGCCCCAGCGGGAGTACCTACAATGAGCAGTTCTTC. This codes for CATSPSGSTYNEQFF.

This clone was seen a few times. The chain has TRBV5-1 and TRBJ1-2; D might be TRBD1 (6 bases). There are 15 residues in the CDR3. V lost 0 bases, J lost 4 bases, and 13 bases lay in between. CDR1 is SGHRS, CDR2 YFSETQ, per germline. CDR3 DNA: TGCGCCAGCAGCTTGGGGGGCCGGGGGGCCTATGGCTACACCTTC. It is translated as CASSLGGRGAYGYTF.

There are a few counts of this clone. The chain uses TRBV6-2 or TRBV6-3 and TRBJ1-1; D is unclear. V was cut by 5 bases and J by 7 bases, with 11 bases left in between. This CDR3 has 12 amino acids. Looked up from germline, CDR1 is MNHEY and CDR2 is SVGEGT. CDR3 nucleotide sequence: TGTGCCAGCAGTCAAGGACTTCGTGAAGCTTTCTTT. This sequence encodes CASSQGLREAFF.

There are a few counts of this clone. The chain has TRBV7-6 and TRBJ2-3; D might be TRBD2 (6 bases). V lost 7 bases and J 3 bases, leaving 17 bases between the germline ends. This CDR3 comprises 15 residues. CDR1 SGHVS and CDR2 FNYEAQ come from the germline V gene. The CDR3 DNA reads TGTGCCAGCACTTCTTTTAGCGGACTTACAGATACGCAGTATTTT. It translates to CASTSFSGLTDTQYF.

This chain connects TRBV28 to TRBJ1-3; D is undetermined. CDR1 MDHEN and CDR2 SYDVKM come from the germline V gene. V dropped 3 bases and J dropped 3 bases, with 12 bases sitting between them. The CDR3 consists of 15 residues. The CDR3 DNA reads as TGTGCCAGCAGTTTCTTAACCACAGTTGGAAACACCATATATTTT. This sequence encodes CASSFLTTVGNTIYF.

The chain combines TRBV6-2 or TRBV6-3 with TRBJ1-2; D might be TRBD1 (5 bases). CDR3 length: 16 residues. From germline, CDR1 is MNHEY and CDR2 SVGEGT. V lost 5 bases to trimming and J lost 2 bases, with 18 bases between them. CDR3 residues: CASSKGGTRTNYGYTF. In nucleotides, the CDR3 is TGTGCCAGCAGTAAAGGAGGGACTCGTACAAACTATGGCTACACCTTC.

The rearrangement links TRBV3-1 (or the pseudogene TRBV3-2) to TRBJ1-5; D possibly corresponds to TRBD1 (5 bases). V was pared by 3 bases and J by 2 bases, with 14 bases between. The CDR3 runs 16 residues. CDR1 and CDR2 (germline): LGHDT, YNNKEL (reference sequence). CDR3 bases: TGTGCCAGCAGCCAGGGTCAGGGTTACGGCAATCAGCCCCAGCATTTT. Its protein is CASSQGQGYGNQPQHF.

The chain couples TRBV18 to TRBJ1-1; D is unresolved. Trimming shortened V by 2 bases and J by 3 bases, and 13 bases separated the two germline ends. Germline V lookup: CDR1 KGHSH, CDR2 LQKENI. The CDR3 has 15 residues. CDR3 nucleotide sequence: TGTGCCAGCTCACCATTGAGGATGAAGGACACTGAAGCTTTCTTT. This gives the protein CASSPLRMKDTEAFF.

The V call is TRBV4-3, the J call TRBJ2-3; maybe TRBD2 (5 bases). Germline V gene lookup returns CDR1 LGHNA and CDR2 YSLEER. Trimming removed 1 base at V and 0 bases at J, with 11 bases between. The CDR3 is made up of 16 amino acids. The CDR3 is CASSQGRATSTDTQYF. The CDR3 DNA is TGCGCCAGCAGCCAAGGGCGGGCCACGAGCACAGATACGCAGTATTTT.

The chain carries TRBV5-1 and TRBJ2-2; 7 nucleotides match TRBD2. With 4 bases clipped from V and 2 bases from J, the junction kept 5 bases outside the gene matches. There are 15 residues in the CDR3. Germline V gene data show CDR1 as SGHRS and CDR2 as YFSETQ. This chain's CDR3 is CASSPLASNTGELFF. CDR3 DNA: TGCGCCAGCAGCCCACTAGCGTCCAACACCGGGGAGCTGTTTTTT.

The J gene is TRBJ2-7, the V gene TRBV3-1 (or the pseudogene TRBV3-2); a weak D match, TRBD2 (5 bases). The CDR3 has 15 amino acids. Germline-derived CDR1 and CDR2 are LGHDT and YNNKEL (reference sequence). Trimming pared 2 bases from V and 6 bases from J, leaving 17 bases between. CDR3 bases: TGTGCCAGCAGCCAATGGGCCTCCGGGGAAGGCGAGCAGTACTTC. Translated: CASSQWASGEGEQYF.

This clone was found a few times. The rearrangement uses TRBV30 and TRBJ2-2; unclear D gene. V was pared by 2 bases and J by 1 base, with 5 bases between. CDR3 size: 13 residues. CDR1 is GTSNPN, CDR2 SVGIG, per germline (reference sequence). CDR3 loop: CAWSTKNTGELFF. CDR3 DNA sequence: TGTGCCTGGAGTACAAAGAACACCGGGGAGCTGTTTTTT.

This clone appeared once. V usage is TRBV28 and J usage is TRBJ2-3; possible D gene TRBD2, 7 bases. Germline V gives CDR1 MDHEN, CDR2 SYDVKM. V was shortened by 2 bases and J by 6 bases, with 15 bases between the two germline ends. This CDR3 has 15 residues. The CDR3 protein is CASSLGGGGEDTQYF. For the CDR3, the DNA is TGTGCCAGCAGTTTAGGAGGGGGGGGTGAGGATACGCAGTATTTT.

The rearrangement uses TRBV28 and TRBJ2-7, with 8 positions matching TRBD1. Germline V gene data show CDR1 as MDHEN and CDR2 as SYDVKM. The CDR3 has 16 amino acids. V lost 4 bases to trimming and J lost 2 bases; unmatched junction nucleotides: 10. The CDR3 coding sequence is TGTGCCAGCAGTTCACCGGACAGGGCCAAAACCTACGAGCAGTACTTC. Translation gives CASSSPDRAKTYEQYF.

The chain joins TRBV19 to TRBJ1-5, with a weak D call TRBD1 (6 bases). Germline assignment: CDR1 LNHDA and CDR2 SQIVND (reference sequence). V lost 7 bases, J lost 3 bases, and 7 bases lay in between. The CDR3 loop spans 12 amino acids. The CDR3 DNA sequence: TGTGCCAGTACAGGGGACAATCAGCCCCAGCATTTT. Its protein product is CASTGDNQPQHF.

The chain links TRBV28 to TRBJ1-4; D may be TRBD1 (6 bases). CDR3 length: 14 residues. Trimming removed 6 bases at V and 13 bases at J, with 21 bases between. CDR1 and CDR2 from the germline V gene are MDHEN and SYDVKM. The CDR3 DNA follows: TGTGCCAGCAGCCGGGGGGGCCTCCTTGGGGTACTGTTTTTT. This codes for CASSRGGLLGVLFF.

This rearrangement joins TRBV5-1 to TRBJ1-6, with D unclear. The CDR3 contains 14 residues. The germline V gene has CDR1 SGHRS and CDR2 YFSETQ. Trimming shortened V by 0 bases and J by 6 bases, and 7 bases separated the two germline ends. CDR3 sequence (DNA): TGCGCCAGCAGCTTGGACGGGAGTAATTCACCCCTCCACTTT. Protein: CASSLDGSNSPLHF. Variable domain in full (rest from reference TRBV5-1 and TRBJ1-6): KAGVTQTPRYLIKTRGQQVTLSCSPISGHRSVSWYQQTPGQGLQFLFEYFSETQRNKGNFPGRFSGRQFSNSRSEMNVSTLELGDSALYLCASSLDGSNSPLHFGNGTRLTVT.

The V call is TRBV18, the J call TRBJ1-3; no definite D call. Germline values: CDR1 KGHSH, CDR2 LQKENI. Trimming took 3 bases from V and 0 from J, leaving 6 bases between them. The CDR3 totals 14 residues. CDR3 amino acids: CASSPGFSGNTIYF. The CDR3 nucleotides are TGTGCCAGCTCACCTGGCTTCTCTGGAAACACCATATATTTT. Using reference TRBV18 and TRBJ1-3 for the parts outside the CDR3, the full variable domain is NAGVMQNPRHLVRRRGQEARLRCSPMKGHSHVYWYRQLPEEGLKFMVYLQKENIIDESGMPKERFSAEFPKEGPSILRIQQVVRGDSAAYFCASSPGFSGNTIYFGEGSWLTVV.

The chain couples TRBV2 to TRBJ1-1, with TRBD1 identical over 7 bases. The V gene end was trimmed by 2 bases and the J gene end by 2 bases; junction bases not matched to a gene: 5. Germline loops: CDR1 SNHLY, CDR2 FYNNEI. This CDR3 has 15 residues. CDR3 sequence reads: CASSEWRGQNTEAFF. The CDR3 bases are TGTGCCAGCAGTGAATGGAGGGGGCAAAACACTGAAGCTTTCTTT.

The rearrangement links TRBV4-3 to TRBJ2-7, with 8 bases aligning to TRBD1. This CDR3 contains 15 residues. The junction had 8 bases not matched to a gene; V was cut back by 4 bases and J by 3 bases. From germline, CDR1 is LGHNA and CDR2 YSLEER. CDR3 coding DNA: TGCGCCAGCAGCCTCGGACAGGGCCCGCTCTACGAGCAGTACTTC. It is translated as CASSLGQGPLYEQYF.

V usage is TRBV5-8 and J usage is TRBJ2-2; 12 bases match TRBD1. The V gene end was trimmed by 1 base and the J gene end by 4 bases; junction bases not matched to a gene: 5. The CDR3 is 17 residues long. Looked up from germline, CDR1 is SGHTS and CDR2 is YDEGEE. CDR3 DNA: TGTGCCAGCAGCTTGTTCACGGGACAGGGGGCCACCGGGGAGCTGTTTTTT. As protein: CASSLFTGQGATGELFF.

The chain recombines TRBV2 with TRBJ1-5, with TRBD1 matching over 12 bases. Germline-derived CDR1 and CDR2 are SNHLY and FYNNEI. The CDR3 runs to 15 residues. V shed 6 bases, J shed 4 bases, and the junction held 4 bases outside the gene matches. CDR3 DNA sequence: TGTGCCAGCAGGGGGACAGGGGGCGTTAATCAGCCCCAGCATTTT. Translated: CASRGTGGVNQPQHF.